These T cell receptor beta chains were read from a single sample in a study of T cells in Graves' hyperthyroidism and ophthalmopathy. One entry per CDR3 protein results from TCRdb running MiXCR on the multiplex PCR reads. The sample carries around 490,000 distinct CDR3 sequences, 20% recorded once. Material for sequencing was blood. Receptors originate from a man between 35 and 55 years old with Graves' ophthalmopathy. CDR3s include the opening cysteine and the closing phenylalanine or tryptophan. A D gene is named only where the DNA matches it firmly. Some rows mark clone size as missing; the rest say once, few, many or name a class of expanded clone.

d_call j_call clone_size v_call cdr3_length cdr3_nt cdr3_aa
TRBD1 TRBJ2-1 few TRBV4-2 17 TGTGCCAGCAGCAGGGTCGGGGGGACAGGGGGAATAAATGAGCAGTTCTTC CASSRVGGTGGINEQFF
- TRBJ1-2 few TRBV18 15 TGTGCCAGCTCACCATCCGCCGGGGATAACTATGGCTACACCTTC CASSPSAGDNYGYTF
TRBD1 TRBJ2-1 - TRBV20-1 15 TGCAGTGCTAGAGGCCCAGGGGGCCCCTACAATGAGCAGTTCTTC CSARGPGGPYNEQFF
- TRBJ2-5 - TRBV25-1 14 TGTGCCAGCAGTGAATATCGAGCGGGAGAGACCCAGTACTTC CASSEYRAGETQYF
TRBD1 TRBJ2-1 - TRBV24-1 17 TGTGCCACCAGTGAGCTGGGGACAGGGGGCCCGAACAATGAGCAGTTCTTC CATSELGTGGPNNEQFF
- TRBJ1-1 many TRBV6-1 12 TGTGCCAGCAGATGGGGGAGGACTGAAGCTTTCTTT CASRWGRTEAFF
TRBD1 TRBJ2-3 few TRBV24-1 15 TGTGCCACCAGTGACCCCGGACAGGGAGTAGATACGCAGTATTTT CATSDPGQGVDTQYF
- TRBJ1-2 few TRBV19 12 TGTGCCAGTAGTATTAGCAGCTATGGCTACACCTTC CASSISSYGYTF
- TRBJ2-1 - TRBV7-9 17 TGTGCCAGCAGCTTAGTAGGAACAGGGATGAATTACAATGAGCAGTTCTTC CASSLVGTGMNYNEQFF
TRBD2 TRBJ2-1 many TRBV20-1 14 TGCAGTGCCGGACTAGCGGGGGGACGTACTGAGCAGTTCTTC CSAGLAGGRTEQFF
- TRBJ1-1 few TRBV30 12 TGTGCCCTCACTCAGGGAGACACTGAAGCTTTCTTT CALTQGDTEAFF
- TRBJ1-2 - TRBV27 14 TGTGCCAGCAGTTTTACCGGGGGCGGCTATGGCTACACCTTC CASSFTGGGYGYTF
TRBD1 TRBJ2-7 few TRBV9 15 TGTGCCAGCAGCTTGGGACAGGCCCCATCCTACGAGCAGTACTTC CASSLGQAPSYEQYF
- TRBJ2-3 - TRBV19 11 TGTGCCAGTAGGGCTGCAGATACGCAGTATTTT CASRAADTQYF
- TRBJ2-7 - TRBV18 13 TGTGCCAGCTCATTTCCCATTTCCTACGAGCAGTACTTC CASSFPISYEQYF
TRBD2 TRBJ2-3 many TRBV7-8 15 TGTGCCAGCAGCTTAAGCGGGGCACGCACAGATACGCAGTATTTT CASSLSGARTDTQYF
TRBD1 TRBJ1-1 many TRBV18 15 TGTGCCAGCTCGTCGGACAGGGGGCGCGTCACTGAAGCTTTCTTT CASSSDRGRVTEAFF
- TRBJ2-7 - TRBV9 13 TGTGCCAGCAGCACCGGCCGCTCCTACGAGCAGTACTTC CASSTGRSYEQYF
- TRBJ2-7 few TRBV5-4 13 TGTGCCAGCAGCTTGGAGGCATCCGGCGAGCAGTACTTC CASSLEASGEQYF
TRBD2 TRBJ2-7 - TRBV7-2 13 TGTGCCAGCAGGGGGACTACCTCCTACGAGCAGTACTTC CASRGTTSYEQYF
- TRBJ1-4 few TRBV2 13 TGTGCCAGCAGTGGGGCAGCGGGTGAAAAACTGTTTTTT CASSGAAGEKLFF
- TRBJ1-1 few TRBV9 12 TGTGCCAGCAGCGAGACTAGAGGTGAAGCTTTCTTT CASSETRGEAFF